These 24 T cell receptor beta chains originate from one sample sequenced in a study of Tregs in tolerant kidney transplant recipients. Measured with immunoSEQ multiplex PCR; TCRdb has only the in-frame clones, and not every one. The clone table shows approximately 50,000 clones, with the ten largest holding 0.8% to 1%. Sequenced here: CD4+ T cells from blood, sampled before the transplant. These receptors were collected from a human donor who received a combined kidney and bone marrow transplant.

Comments on this clone: The sequence runs out 3 residues before the end of the CDR3; the remainder is reconstructed from the germline J gene. The rearrangement uses TRBV7-8 and TRBJ1-2; 10 bases line up with TRBD1. The germline gives CDR1 SGHVS, CDR2 FQNEAQ. J gave up 4 bases and V 5 bases, and 4 bases lay outside the gene matches. The CDR3 totals 14 residues. CDR3 DNA (partial): TGTGCCAGCAGCCTGGGACAGGGGACCTATGGC. It yields the protein CASSLGQGTYG. In full, the CDR3 is CASSLGQGTYGYTF.

Comment on this clone: The read ends 3 residues shy of where the CDR3 ends; the end is completed using the germline J gene. The chain uses TRBV7-7 and TRBJ2-5; TRBD1 is a possible D gene (5 bases). Per germline, CDR1 SSHAT and CDR2 FNYEAQ (reference sequence). Trimming took 6 bases from V and 1 from J, leaving 12 bases between them. This CDR3 has 14 amino acids. The CDR3 sequence: CASSLRELQETQYF. Incomplete CDR3 DNA: TGTGCCAGCAGTCTCAGGGAACTCCAAGAGACC.

Turning to this clone: Coverage ceases 3 residues before the CDR3 finishes, and the germline J gene fills in the end. The chain couples TRBV5-1 to TRBJ1-4; possibly TRBD1 for D (6 bases). The CDR3 totals 13 residues. Looked up from germline, CDR1 is SGHRS and CDR2 is YFSETQ. V lost 4 bases to trimming and J lost 7 bases, with 11 bases between them. The CDR3 sequence is CASSRDISEKLFF. The CDR3 bases that were read are TGCGCCAGCAGCCGGGACATCTCTGAAAAA.

Remarks on this clone: The read stops 3 residues short of the end of the CDR3; the missing end is completed from the germline J gene. This chain connects TRBV7-2 to TRBJ2-6; unclear D gene. The CDR3 is 13 residues long. V was trimmed by 7 bases and J by 1 base, leaving 5 bases between them. Germline CDR1 is SGHTA and CDR2 is FQGNSA. This CDR3 is CASTKSGANVLTF. The part of the CDR3 DNA that was read is TGTGCCAGCACCAAATCTGGGGCCAACGTC.

As for this clone: Coverage ceases 3 residues before the CDR3 finishes, and the germline J gene fills in the end. V usage is TRBV19 and J usage is TRBJ2-7, with D possibly matching TRBD1 (6 bases). The V gene's germline CDR1 is LNHDA and CDR2 SQIVND (reference sequence). Trimming stripped 6 bases from V and 4 bases from J, with 19 bases between. The CDR3 consists of 15 residues. The CDR3 loop reads CASRGTGTGTYEQYF. The sequenced CDR3 bases are TGTGCCAGTAGAGGCACAGGGACGGGCACTTACGAG. The entire variable domain, with the rest obtained from reference TRBV19 and TRBJ2-7, is as follows: DGGITQSPKYLFRKEGQNVTLSCEQNLNHDAMYWYRQDPGQGLRLIYYSQIVNDFQKGDIAEGYSVSREKKESFPLTVTSAQKNPTAFYLCASRGTGTGTYEQYFGPGTRLTVT.

Points on this clone: The read ends 3 residues before the CDR3 terminus; that terminus is restored from the germline J gene. The rearrangement uses TRBV19 and TRBJ1-2; D gene ambiguous. CDR1 and CDR2 (germline): LNHDA, SQIVND (reference sequence). The CDR3 is 14 amino acids. Trimming removed 6 bases at V and 4 bases at J, with 15 bases between. The CDR3 spells CASSPGRVPYGYTF. The covered CDR3 bases are TGTGCCAGTAGCCCTGGGCGAGTACCCTATGGC. The complete variable domain, with remaining parts taken from reference TRBV19 and TRBJ1-2, reads DGGITQSPKYLFRKEGQNVTLSCEQNLNHDAMYWYRQDPGQGLRLIYYSQIVNDFQKGDIAEGYSVSREKKESFPLTVTSAQKNPTAFYLCASSPGRVPYGYTFGSGTRLTVV.

A remark on this clone: The read comes to an end 3 residues before the CDR3 does, leaving the germline J gene to fill in the end. The chain employs TRBV30 and TRBJ2-5; TRBD2 matches at 7 bases. This CDR3 has 13 amino acids. In germline, CDR1 is GTSNPN, CDR2 SVGIG (reference sequence). V shed 6 bases and J 2 bases; nucleotides not matched to a gene: 6. The CDR3 DNA, read in part, is TGTGCCTGTGCGGGAGCTCGGCAAGAGACC. It is translated as CACAGARQET. From start to end, the CDR3 is CACAGARQETQYF.

Worth noting for this clone: The CDR3 is cut off 3 residues early in the read; its end comes from the germline J gene. The J gene is TRBJ1-1, the V gene TRBV30; D uncertain. The CDR3 runs 12 residues. Germline CDR1 and CDR2: GTSNPN and SVGIG (reference sequence). CDR3 DNA, as far as it was read: TGTGCCTGGATTATCAAGAACCAGAGA. This encodes CAWIIKNQR. The whole CDR3 protein is CAWIIKNQRAFF.

This CDR3 is CASSEASGSPDTQYF. Incomplete CDR3 DNA: TGTGCCAGCAGTGAAGCTAGCGGGAGCCCAGATACG. The rearrangement uses TRBV6-1 and TRBJ2-3; 9 nucleotides line up with TRBD2. The read stops 3 residues short of the end of the CDR3; the missing end is completed from the germline J gene. Germline V gene lookup returns CDR1 MNHNS and CDR2 SASEGT. The CDR3 has 15 amino acids. The V gene end was trimmed by 0 bases and the J gene end by 4 bases; junction bases not matched to a gene: 2.

A remark on this clone: Sequencing ends 3 residues short of the CDR3 end; the germline J gene provides the rest. This rearrangement joins TRBV19 to TRBJ2-3; a weak D match, TRBD2 (6 bases). The CDR3 extends over 13 amino acids. CDR1 is LNHDA and CDR2 is SQIVND in the germline V gene (reference sequence). The germline V and J ends were trimmed by 6 bases and 2 bases, with 9 bases remaining between them. CDR3 bases read: TGTGCCAGTAGACCTAGCGACACAGATACG. Residues: CASRPSDTDT. The whole CDR3 protein reads CASRPSDTDTQYF. Looking up the rest from reference TRBV19 and TRBJ2-3 gives the full variable domain: DGGITQSPKYLFRKEGQNVTLSCEQNLNHDAMYWYRQDPGQGLRLIYYSQIVNDFQKGDIAEGYSVSREKKESFPLTVTSAQKNPTAFYLCASRPSDTDTQYFGPGTRLTVL.

About this clone: The CDR3 extends 3 residues past the end of the read, so its final part is completed from the germline J gene. V is TRBV19 and J is TRBJ1-5, with D possibly matching TRBD1 (5 bases). The ends were cut back, 6 bases at V and 5 bases at J, with 26 bases in the middle. Germline V gene lookup returns CDR1 LNHDA and CDR2 SQIVND (reference sequence). This CDR3 spans 18 amino acids. The CDR3 is CASRNNAQGKGLDQPQHF. CDR3 DNA (partial): TGTGCCAGTAGAAATAACGCCCAGGGAAAGGGATTAGATCAGCCC.

On this clone: The CDR3 end lies 3 residues beyond the end of the read and is filled in from the germline J gene. V gene TRBV11-2 combines with J gene TRBJ1-1; D unresolved. Germline V gene sequence: CDR1 SGHAT, CDR2 FQNNGV. Trimming took 3 bases from V and 2 from J, leaving 4 bases between them. The CDR3 is 12 amino acids. The sequenced part of the CDR3 DNA is TGTGCCAGCAGCTTGTCAAACACTGAA. Its translation: CASSLSNTE. Given in full, the CDR3 is CASSLSNTEAFF.

Remarks on this clone: Read data end 3 residues before the CDR3 end; the end is taken from the germline J gene. The gene calls are TRBV29-1 and TRBJ1-4; tentative D call: TRBD1 (6 bases). CDR1 and CDR2 from the germline V gene are SQVTM and ANQGSEA. The CDR3 length is 13 residues. Trimming stripped 6 bases from V and 4 bases from J, with 12 bases between. CDR3 bases read: TGCAGCGTCCAGGGGACGGGTAATGAAAAA. Protein product: CSVQGTGNEK. The entire CDR3 protein is CSVQGTGNEKLFF.

As to this clone: The sequenced fragment ends 3 residues before the CDR3 boundary, so the rest is inferred from the germline J gene. V usage is TRBV7-2 and J usage is TRBJ1-6; D unclear. The CDR3 length is 13 residues. Trimming took 4 bases from V and 11 from J, leaving 12 bases between them. In germline, CDR1 is SGHTA, CDR2 FQGNSA. The CDR3 region is CASSSRSTAPLHF. The CDR3 bases that were read are TGTGCCAGCAGCTCACGCTCCACGGCACCC.

Of note for this clone: The observed sequence ends 3 residues before the CDR3 terminus, with the missing tail filled in from the germline J gene. V gene TRBV29-1 combines with J gene TRBJ2-4; D might be TRBD1 (5 bases). Trimming cost V 7 bases and J 0 bases, with 13 bases left between them. This CDR3 is 14 amino acids long. Germline lookup yields CDR1 SQVTM and CDR2 ANQGSEA. This CDR3 reads CSGQDSLAKNIQYF. CDR3 DNA (partial): TGCAGCGGACAAGACAGTCTAGCCAAAAACATT. Combining the CDR3 with reference TRBV29-1 and TRBJ2-4 gives the whole variable domain SAVISQKPSRDICQRGTSLTIQCQVDSQVTMMFWYRQQPGQSLTLIATANQGSEATYESGFVIDKFPISRPNLTFSTLTVSNMSPEDSSIYLCSGQDSLAKNIQYFGAGTRLSVL.

About this clone itself: The read comes to an end 3 residues before the CDR3 does, leaving the germline J gene to fill in the end. This rearrangement joins TRBV4-2 to TRBJ2-5; possible D gene TRBD1, 6 bases. Germline V CDR1 and CDR2: LGHNA, YNFKEQ. This CDR3 region has 17 residues. V was cut by 4 bases and J by 0 bases, with 18 bases left in between. Incomplete CDR3 DNA: TGTGCCAGCAGCCCCGGGCAGGGGACCCGAAACCAAGAGACC. Amino acid sequence: CASSPGQGTRNQET. The CDR3 in its entirety is CASSPGQGTRNQETQYF.

On this clone: Read data end 3 residues before the CDR3 end; the end is taken from the germline J gene. The chain uses TRBV5-6 and TRBJ2-1; D perhaps matches TRBD2 (7 bases). Deletions cut 4 bases from V and 9 bases from J, with 20 bases between. Germline V gives CDR1 SGHDT, CDR2 YYEEEE. The CDR3 extends over 15 amino acids. Incomplete CDR3 DNA: TGTGCCAGCAGCCTGGGGGGGACAACCAGCAGTGAG. This codes for CASSLGGTTSSE. The whole CDR3 sequence is CASSLGGTTSSEQFF.

In regard to this clone: The CDR3 end lies 3 residues beyond the end of the read and is filled in from the germline J gene. The chain carries TRBV29-1 and TRBJ2-1; 11 bases fit TRBD1. Trimming at V came to 7 bases and at J to 0 bases, leaving 8 bases not matched to a gene. The germline CDR1 and CDR2 sequences are SQVTM and ANQGSEA. This CDR3 comprises 16 residues. This CDR3 reads CSGGGGTGGSYNEQFF. CDR3 DNA (partial): TGCAGCGGTGGGGGTGGGACAGGGGGCTCCTACAATGAG.

The CDR3 bases that were read are TGTGCCTCCGGGACACTGAACACCGGGGAG. It translates to CASGTLNTGE. The whole CDR3 sequence reads CASGTLNTGELFF. The gene calls are TRBV11-3 and TRBJ2-2, with a weak D call TRBD1 (6 bases). The read ends 3 residues shy of where the CDR3 ends; the end is completed using the germline J gene. The germline gives CDR1 SGHNT, CDR2 YENEEA. The CDR3 totals 13 residues. With 11 bases removed from V and 1 base from J, the gap between germline ends came to 11 bases.

Points on this clone: From the germline J gene comes the end of the CDR3, since the read stops 3 residues before it. Other DNA sequences of this sample code for an identical CDR3. The rearrangement links TRBV7-6 to TRBJ2-5; D remains ambiguous. Germline-derived CDR1 and CDR2 are SGHVS and FNYEAQ. This CDR3 has 12 amino acids. V was cut by 2 bases and J by 4 bases, with 5 bases left in between. CDR3 DNA, as far as it was read: TGTGCCAGCAGCTTATCAGGAGAGACC. This translates into CASSLSGET. The full CDR3 is CASSLSGETQYF.

As for this clone: Coverage ceases 3 residues before the CDR3 finishes, and the germline J gene fills in the end. The V call is TRBV2, the J call TRBJ2-7; D uncertain. CDR1 is SNHLY and CDR2 is FYNNEI in the germline V gene. This CDR3 is 12 amino acids long. V dropped 3 bases and J dropped 0 bases, with 3 bases sitting between them. The CDR3 loop reads CASSDLSYEQYF. CDR3 DNA, as far as it was read: TGTGCCAGCAGTGATCTCTCCTACGAG.

As for this clone: Read sequence stops 3 residues before the CDR3 end, and the germline J gene provides the missing end. This rearrangement joins TRBV5-5 to TRBJ1-2, with D tentatively TRBD1 (5 bases). V was shortened by 1 base and J by 2 bases, with 9 bases between the two germline ends. The CDR3 is made up of 14 amino acids. Germline assignment: CDR1 SGHKS and CDR2 YYEKEE (reference sequence). CDR3 protein: CASSLSEGNYGYTF. CDR3 DNA (partial): TGTGCCAGCAGCTTGAGTGAGGGGAACTATGGC.

Regarding this clone: The CDR3 extends 3 residues past the end of the read, so its final part is completed from the germline J gene. J is TRBJ1-6 and V is TRBV5-1; 9 bases line up with TRBD1. V trimming: 0 bases; J trimming: 7 bases; junction bases outside the gene matches: 5. Germline CDR1 is SGHRS and CDR2 is YFSETQ. This CDR3 has 16 amino acids. The DNA read from the CDR3 is TGCGCCAGCAGCTTGGTAATCGGACAGGGGAATTCACCC. Its protein is CASSLVIGQGNSP. The entire CDR3 reads CASSLVIGQGNSPLHF.

Points on this clone: With the read ending 3 residues before the CDR3 end, the germline J gene is used to fill in that end. The chain links TRBV11-2 to TRBJ2-5; TRBD1 agrees at 7 bases. Trimming cost V 5 bases and J 2 bases; bases outside gene matches: 5. CDR3 length equals 14 residues. Germline V gene lookup returns CDR1 SGHAT and CDR2 FQNNGV. The CDR3 protein is CASSPRQGQETQYF. The covered CDR3 bases are TGTGCCAGCAGCCCCCGACAGGGACAAGAGACC. The full variable domain, in which reference TRBV11-2 and TRBJ2-5 provide the parts outside the CDR3, is EAGVAQSPRYKIIEKRQSVAFWCNPISGHATLYWYQQILGQGPKLLIQFQNNGVVDDSQLPKDRFSAERLKGVDSTLKIQPAKLEDSAVYLCASSPRQGQETQYFGPGTRLLVL.